The entry below describes one TCR beta chain. Its target is not known. This sample was included in a study of T cell responses to AZD1222 COVID-19 vaccine. Study in general: Investigators merged groups given second doses at roughly 4 or roughly 12 weeks.

The table came from immunoSEQ multiplex PCR; TCRdb's copy has only in-frame clones and leaves some out. The sample yields 45,000 to 55,000 clones, approximately 79% seen once. Study-wide results and caveats: Vaccine-associated CD4 TCRs spanned spike, dominant at 160-218 and 743-854. White British people made up most donors, females outnumbered males, and clonal diversity was possibly underestimated. Only 5 or 6 people who got AZD1222 tested seropositive at baseline.

The receptor comes from an adult in good health. Sequencing used peripheral blood, obtained on day 0 of AZD1222 vaccination.

In DNA, the CDR3 is TGTGCCAGCAGTGCCGGTGCAGGGGGAGAGGAGACCCAGTACTTC. It is translated as CASSAGAGGEETQYF. The rearrangement uses TRBV28 and TRBJ2-5, with TRBD1 identical over 7 bases. CDR3 size: 15 residues. Looked up from germline, CDR1 is MDHEN and CDR2 is SYDVKM. V lost 5 bases to trimming and J lost 5 bases; unmatched junction nucleotides: 11.